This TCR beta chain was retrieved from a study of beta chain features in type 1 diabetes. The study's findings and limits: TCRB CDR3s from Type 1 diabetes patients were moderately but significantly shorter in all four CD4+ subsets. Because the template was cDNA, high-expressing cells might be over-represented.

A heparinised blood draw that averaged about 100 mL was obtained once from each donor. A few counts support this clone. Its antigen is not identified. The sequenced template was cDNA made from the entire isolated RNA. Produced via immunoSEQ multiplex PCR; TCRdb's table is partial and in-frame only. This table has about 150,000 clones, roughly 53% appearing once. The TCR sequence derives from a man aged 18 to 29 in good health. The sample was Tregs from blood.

The CDR3 sequence: CASSQKGQGFEQYF. The CDR3 nucleotides read TGTGCCAGCAGCCAAAAGGGACAGGGTTTCGAGCAGTACTTC. The chain has TRBV14 and TRBJ2-7, with TRBD1 identical over 9 bases. This CDR3 contains 14 residues. With 2 bases clipped from V and 6 bases from J, the junction kept 5 bases outside the gene matches. Per the germline V gene, CDR1 is SGHDN and CDR2 is FVKESK. Variable domain in full (rest from reference TRBV14 and TRBJ2-7): EAGVTQFPSHSVIEKGQTVTLRCDPISGHDNLYWYRRVMGKEIKFLLHFVKESKQDESGMPNNRFLAERTGGTYSTLKVQPAELEDSGVYFCASSQKGQGFEQYFGPGTRLTVT.